The source of this TCR beta chain is a study of blood T cell repertoires in COVID-19. From germline, CDR1 is MDHEN and CDR2 SYDVKM. This CDR3 comprises 16 residues. V shed 0 bases, J shed 4 bases, and the junction held 6 bases outside the gene matches. In the study's own analysis: By means of reference gene primer amplification, nucleated cell counts were estimated. TCRdb's table, derived via immunoSEQ multiplex PCR, lists solely in-frame clones and lacks some. That table gives V, J and clone size, and the DNA gave D and trimming. The table lists about 310,000 clones, 70% to 90% of them singletons. Sample: peripheral blood. The chain has TRBV28 and TRBJ2-3; 8 bases match TRBD1. The receptor was derived from a woman aged 50 to 60 who had recovered from COVID-19. The CDR3 spells CASSLWGQAVADTQYF. The CDR3 region has the DNA TGTGCCAGCAGTTTATGGGGACAGGCCGTCGCAGATACGCAGTATTTT.